This T cell receptor beta chain was documented in a study of T cells in Graves' hyperthyroidism and ophthalmopathy. Study-level findings and limits: Most thyroid clonotypes with frequency above 0.001 were detected in blood.

With 2 bases clipped from V and 0 bases from J, the junction kept 3 bases outside the gene matches. The CDR3 has 16 residues. Germline-derived CDR1 and CDR2 are MNHNY and SVGAGI (reference sequence). Aged 18 to 65, the patients had hyperthyroidism that was newly diagnosed and had lasted under 2 months. This clonotype has a count of ten or more. Antigen: not known. Researchers amplified the TCR beta CDR3 regions from RNA transcripts. Researchers ran a first-round RT-PCR on the TCR CDR3 using the HTBI primer set. MiXCR was run by TCRdb on the multiplex PCR reads, yielding one entry per CDR3 protein. The sample holds about 620,000 distinct CDR3 sequences, around 15% seen once.

Sequencing input: blood. The TCR was taken from a woman aged 25-40 years with Graves' hyperthyroidism. The rearrangement uses TRBV6-6 and TRBJ2-1, with 8 bases identical to TRBD1. The CDR3 protein is CASSYQGASSYNEQFF. Written as DNA, the CDR3 is TGTGCCAGCAGTTACCAGGGGGCGAGCTCCTACAATGAGCAGTTCTTC.